This T cell receptor beta chain was found in a study of cytomegalovirus exposure and HLA in healthy donors. Study-level findings and limits: In a later analysis, HLA-C alleles had the fewest associated TCRs, DRB1 alleles the most.

The V segment lost 5 bases and the J segment 0 bases; nucleotides outside the gene matches: 12. Per germline, CDR1 MNHEY and CDR2 SMNVEV (reference sequence). The CDR3 has 17 residues. A remark on this clone: Its matching antigen is unknown.

The PCR used 60 Vbeta and 13 Jbeta primers. Data came from immunoSEQ multiplex PCR; TCRdb stores just in-frame clones and leaves some out. The listing contains approximately 82,000 clones. The gene calls are TRBV27 and TRBJ1-1, with 7 bases matching TRBD1. The clonotype was recovered from a woman aged 55-69 years in good health and CMV-seronegative. The sequencing sample was made of PBMCs. Here the CDR3 reads CASSPVVGTAMNTEAFF. The CDR3 DNA sequence: TGTGCCAGCAGTCCAGTGGTGGGGACAGCCATGAACACTGAAGCTTTCTTT.